The clone carrying this T cell receptor (beta chain) was recorded a few times. Its antigen is undetermined. The junction departs from germline at one end; a sequencing error may be responsible. The data belong to a study of CD8+CD57+ T cells in acquired aplastic anemia. At the level of the study: When averaged, DNA from sorted CD4+ and CD8+ cells came to 3 to 4 ug. Regarding the study as a whole: About 30 shared CD8+ CDR3s appeared highly expressed within patients' immunodominant clones.

CDR3 and TCR beta VDJ profiling relied on genomic DNA as the template. TCRdb reanalysed the reads using MiXCR and keeps one entry per CDR3 protein. The sample includes fewer than 250,000 distinct CDR3 sequences, roughly 53% seen only once; the top ten take just under 20%. The CDR3 extends over 14 amino acids. The V gene's germline CDR1 is ENHRY and CDR2 SYGVKD. Those patients picked for sequencing had displayed CD8+CD57+ cell expansion on flow cytometry. Sequencing input: sorted CD4+, CD8+, or CD8+CD57+ T cells (not recorded which) from PBMCs. The sequence came from a human donor with aplastic anemia. The V call is TRBV10-3, the J call TRBJ1-1, with a weak D call TRBD1 (5 bases). The CDR3 region is CASSIPGDGVEAFF. The CDR3, as DNA: TGTGCCAGCAGTATCCCGGGGGACGGAGTTGAAGCTTTCTTT.